The 5 T cell receptor beta chains below come from one sample, sequenced in a study of human thymus T cells. Sequencing used immunoSEQ multiplex PCR; TCRdb keeps in-frame clones, though not all of them. The data hold some 120,000 clones, with around 96% observed a single time. It was from resections taken during corrective heart surgery that the thymus tissue came. The material sequenced was thymus tissue. The receptors come from a boy in the first two years of life with a congenital heart defect but otherwise immunologically healthy.

V usage is TRBV30 and J usage is TRBJ2-5, with unresolved D. Deletions cut 6 bases from V and 3 bases from J, with 14 bases between. Germline V CDR1 and CDR2: GTSNPN, SVGIG (reference sequence). This CDR3 comprises 13 residues. In DNA, the CDR3 is TGTGCCTGCCTCTGTGGGCGGAAAGAGACCCAGTACTTC. This sequence encodes CACLCGRKETQYF.

V and J are TRBV10-3 and TRBJ1-2; D not resolved. V was trimmed by 3 bases and J by 1 base, leaving 6 bases between them. The germline V gene encodes CDR1 ENHRY and CDR2 SYGVKD. CDR3 length: 13 residues. Here the CDR3 DNA reads TGTGCCATCAGTGAACGAGATAACTATGGCTACACCTTC. This gives the protein CAISERDNYGYTF.

The rearrangement links TRBV18 to TRBJ2-6; no definite D call. CDR3 length: 20 amino acids. Germline V gives CDR1 KGHSH, CDR2 LQKENI. The germline V and J ends were trimmed by 3 bases and 0 bases, with 21 bases remaining between them. CDR3 loop: CASSPIEDTTPLSGANVLTF. The CDR3 DNA follows: TGTGCCAGCTCACCGATCGAGGATACTACCCCCCTCTCTGGGGCCAACGTCCTGACTTTC.

V usage is TRBV6-1 and J usage is TRBJ2-3, with 11 positions matching TRBD1. Germline loops: CDR1 MNHNS, CDR2 SASEGT. CDR3 length: 17 residues. The ends lost 4 bases at V and 0 bases at J; junction bases unmatched: 6. This CDR3 reads CASSVPGQGASTDTQYF. Written as DNA, the CDR3 is TGTGCCAGCAGTGTCCCCGGACAGGGGGCTAGCACAGATACGCAGTATTTT.

The chain employs TRBV14 and TRBJ2-1; tentatively, D is TRBD2 (5 bases). This CDR3 is built from 14 residues. Germline V gene lookup returns CDR1 SGHDN and CDR2 FVKESK. V lost 4 bases and J 12 bases, leaving 19 bases between the germline ends. As DNA, the CDR3 is TGTGCCAGCAGCCCCCAAGAAGGAGGAATCCGGCAGTTCTTC. Amino acid sequence: CASSPQEGGIRQFF.